The T cell receptor beta chain under discussion was sequenced for a study of cytomegalovirus exposure and HLA in healthy donors. 13 Jbeta primers and 60 Vbeta primers were used for the PCR. The protocol was immunoSEQ multiplex PCR, while the TCRdb copy is restricted to in-frame clones and leaves out a portion. In the table there are 250,000 or so clones, roughly 91% of which are singletons. V dropped 5 bases and J dropped 2 bases, with 14 bases sitting between them. CDR3 length: 15 amino acids. CDR1 is KGHSH, CDR2 LQKENI, per germline. This sequence joins TRBV18 and TRBJ2-3, with a possible D match to TRBD2 (6 bases). Sequencing was performed on PBMCs. The clonotype originates from a girl aged 2-9 years in good health and CMV-seronegative. As DNA, the CDR3 is TGTGCCAGCTCAGGGACTCATGATGCCACAGATACGCAGTATTTT. Translated, it gives CASSGTHDATDTQYF.